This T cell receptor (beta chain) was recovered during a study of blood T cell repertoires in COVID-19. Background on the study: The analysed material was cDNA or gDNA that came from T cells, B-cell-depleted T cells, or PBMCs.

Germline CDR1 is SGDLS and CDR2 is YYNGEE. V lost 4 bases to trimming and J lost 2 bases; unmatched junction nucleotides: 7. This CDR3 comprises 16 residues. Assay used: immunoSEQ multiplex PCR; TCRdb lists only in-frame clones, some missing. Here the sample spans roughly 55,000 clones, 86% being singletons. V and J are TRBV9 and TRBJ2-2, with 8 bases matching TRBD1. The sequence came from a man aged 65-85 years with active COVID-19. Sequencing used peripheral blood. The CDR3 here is CASSPGAGGNTGELFF. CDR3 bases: TGTGCCAGCAGCCCCGGGGCAGGGGGCAACACCGGGGAGCTGTTTTTT.